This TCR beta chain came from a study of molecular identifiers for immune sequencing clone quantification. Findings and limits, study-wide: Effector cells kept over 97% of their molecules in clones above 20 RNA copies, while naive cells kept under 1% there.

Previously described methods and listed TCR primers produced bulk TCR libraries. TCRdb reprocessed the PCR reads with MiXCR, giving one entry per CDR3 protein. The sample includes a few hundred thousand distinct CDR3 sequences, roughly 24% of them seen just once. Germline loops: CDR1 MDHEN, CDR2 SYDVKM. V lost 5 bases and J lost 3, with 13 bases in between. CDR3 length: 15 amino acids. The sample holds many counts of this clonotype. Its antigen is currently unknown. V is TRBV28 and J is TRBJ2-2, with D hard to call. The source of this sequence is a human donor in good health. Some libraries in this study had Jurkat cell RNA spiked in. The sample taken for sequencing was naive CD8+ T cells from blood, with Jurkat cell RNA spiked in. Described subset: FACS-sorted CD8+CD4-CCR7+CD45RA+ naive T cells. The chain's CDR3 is CASSPLDGYTGELFF. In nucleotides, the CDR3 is TGTGCCAGCAGTCCTTTGGACGGATACACCGGGGAGCTGTTTTTT.